Below, 20 T cell receptor beta chains from the same sample are listed, as sequenced in a study of shared clonotypes between healthy human individuals. Only in-frame clones appear in the TCRdb table, and some are missing; sequencing was by immunoSEQ multiplex PCR. Counted here are about 2.4 million clones, more than 85% occurring once; the ten biggest clones make up around 0.37%. Sequences were obtained from naive CD4+ T cells from PBMCs. Regarding subset: CD45RA+ positively selected. The source is a man aged 18 to 29 in good health. Some clones in this sample may be carry-over from other donors' samples.

The chain links TRBV6-4 to TRBJ2-1, with D unclear. Trimming pared 4 bases from V and 6 bases from J, leaving 10 bases between. The CDR3 runs 13 residues. CDR1 MRHNA and CDR2 SNTAGT come from the germline V gene. The CDR3 loop is CASSVGRANEQFF. The CDR3 nucleotides read TGTGCCAGCAGTGTAGGACGAGCCAATGAGCAGTTCTTC.

The gene calls are TRBV4-1 and TRBJ2-2; 9 nucleotides match TRBD2. Trimming at V came to 0 bases and at J to 4 bases, leaving 3 bases not matched to a gene. The CDR3 consists of 16 residues. Germline CDR1 and CDR2: MGHRA and YSYEKL. CDR3 DNA sequence: TGCGCCAGCAGCCAAGACCTAGCGGGGAGCACCGGGGAGCTGTTTTTT. This gives the protein CASSQDLAGSTGELFF.

V and J are TRBV2 and TRBJ1-1; 7 nucleotides line up with TRBD1. Germline CDR1 SNHLY, CDR2 FYNNEI. The V gene end was trimmed by 3 bases and the J gene end by 4 bases; junction bases not matched to a gene: 5. The CDR3 consists of 14 residues. The CDR3 loop reads CASSDPGQITEAFF. DNA for the CDR3: TGTGCCAGCAGTGACCCGGGACAGATCACTGAAGCTTTCTTT. The variable domain in full, completed from reference TRBV2 and TRBJ1-1, reads EPEVTQTPSHQVTQMGQEVILRCVPISNHLYFYWYRQILGQKVEFLVSFYNNEISEKSEIFDDQFSVERPDGSNFTLKIRSTKLEDSAMYFCASSDPGQITEAFFGQGTRLTVV.

V gene TRBV7-9 combines with J gene TRBJ2-2; maybe TRBD2 (5 bases). CDR1 and CDR2 from the germline V gene are SEHNR and FQNEAQ (reference sequence). This CDR3 spans 17 amino acids. The V end was cut by 1 base, the J end by 1 base, with 13 bases between. In nucleotides, the CDR3 is TGTGCCAGCAGCTTAGTTACTGACGGGAAGAACACCGGGGAGCTGTTTTTT. Its protein product is CASSLVTDGKNTGELFF.

The genes are TRBV2 and TRBJ1-2; 9 bases fit TRBD1. Germline CDR1 and CDR2: SNHLY and FYNNEI. The CDR3 contains 14 residues. Trimming removed 2 bases from V and 8 bases from J; junction bases left unmatched: 6. The CDR3 spells CASSERTGVEGYTF. CDR3 DNA sequence: TGTGCCAGCAGTGAAAGGACAGGGGTTGAAGGCTACACCTTC.

The chain joins TRBV30 to TRBJ2-7, with D unresolved. Germline V gives CDR1 GTSNPN, CDR2 SVGIG (reference sequence). CDR3 length equals 11 residues. Trimming cost V 2 bases and J 6 bases, with 8 bases left between them. CDR3 in amino acids: CAWSRVGEQYF. CDR3 DNA: TGTGCCTGGAGTCGTGTAGGCGAGCAGTACTTC.

The chain combines TRBV18 with TRBJ2-7, with D perhaps matching TRBD1 (6 bases). Looked up from germline, CDR1 is KGHSH and CDR2 is LQKENI. The CDR3 covers 13 residues. V dropped 2 bases and J dropped 5 bases, with 10 bases sitting between them. The CDR3 region has the DNA TGTGCCAGCTCACCAGCCCAGGGGCACGAGCAGTACTTC. Its translation is CASSPAQGHEQYF. Full variable domain (remainder filled in from reference TRBV18 and TRBJ2-7): NAGVMQNPRHLVRRRGQEARLRCSPMKGHSHVYWYRQLPEEGLKFMVYLQKENIIDESGMPKERFSAEFPKEGPSILRIQQVVRGDSAAYFCASSPAQGHEQYFGPGTRLTVT.

This clone was seen just once. This sequence joins TRBV18 and TRBJ1-2, with D maybe TRBD1 (6 bases). V was clipped by 5 bases and J by 4 bases, with 26 bases between them. CDR3 length equals 18 residues. Per the germline V gene, CDR1 is KGHSH and CDR2 is LQKENI. For the CDR3, the DNA is TGTGCCAGCTCAGATCAGGCGGGACAACCCCCAATGGCCTATGGCTACACCTTC. Translated: CASSDQAGQPPMAYGYTF.

This sequence joins TRBV7-3 and TRBJ2-2; tentative D call: TRBD1 (6 bases). CDR1 and CDR2 from the germline V gene are SGHTA and FQGTGA. There are 16 residues in the CDR3. Trimming removed 5 bases from V and 2 bases from J, with 15 bases in between. As DNA, the CDR3 is TGTGCCAGCAGCCGCGACGGGACACCCAACACCGGGGAGCTGTTTTTT. Its translation is CASSRDGTPNTGELFF.

The genes are TRBV30 and TRBJ1-2, with D unresolved. Germline CDR1 and CDR2: GTSNPN and SVGIG (reference sequence). The CDR3 sequence is 13 residues long. V lost 3 bases and J 4 bases, leaving 12 bases between the germline ends. Here the CDR3 reads CAWSRTLSYGYTF. CDR3 in DNA: TGTGCCTGGAGCCGAACACTCAGCTATGGCTACACCTTC.

Notes on this clone: Within the sample, other DNA sequences also encode this same CDR3. V and J are TRBV5-1 and TRBJ2-3, with a tentative D call TRBD1 (6 bases). Trimming cost V 3 bases and J 1 base, with 12 bases left between them. Germline loops: CDR1 SGHRS, CDR2 YFSETQ. The CDR3 consists of 15 residues. CDR3 sequence (DNA): TGCGCCAGCAGCTCCCTAGGGGGAGGCACAGATACGCAGTATTTT. Residues: CASSSLGGGTDTQYF.

J is TRBJ2-3 and V is TRBV18, with a tentative D call TRBD2 (5 bases). The CDR3 loop spans 15 amino acids. Germline V gene data show CDR1 as KGHSH and CDR2 as LQKENI. V lost 4 bases to trimming and J lost 2 bases, with 13 bases between them. The CDR3 nucleotides read TGTGCCAGCTCACGAGCGGACGGCTACACAGATACGCAGTATTTT. Amino acids: CASSRADGYTDTQYF.

Remarks on this clone: Other nucleotide sequences from this sample produce the same CDR3. The chain uses TRBV28 and TRBJ1-1, with D unclear. Looked up from germline, CDR1 is MDHEN and CDR2 is SYDVKM. This CDR3 spans 12 amino acids. The V and J ends lost 7 bases and 0 bases respectively, with 6 bases between them. CDR3 sequence: CASTTLNTEAFF. CDR3 in DNA: TGTGCCAGCACGACTCTGAACACTGAAGCTTTCTTT.

This clone was found once. Other DNA sequences in the same sample also yield this CDR3. The chain employs TRBV28 and TRBJ1-3, with TRBD1 as a possible D gene (6 bases). The CDR3 runs to 15 residues. Germline V CDR1 and CDR2: MDHEN, SYDVKM. V was trimmed by 6 bases and J by 0 bases, leaving 12 bases between them. The CDR3 loop reads CASRPTGSSGNTIYF. DNA for the CDR3: TGTGCCAGCAGACCAACAGGGAGCTCTGGAAACACCATATATTTT.

The chain has TRBV19 and TRBJ2-7; perhaps TRBD2 as D (6 bases). V was pared by 4 bases and J by 2 bases, with 15 bases between. The CDR3 is made up of 15 amino acids. Germline V gene data show CDR1 as LNHDA and CDR2 as SQIVND (reference sequence). As DNA, the CDR3 is TGTGCCAGTAGTACTGCGGGGACCCTGACCTACGAGCAGTACTTC. It specifies CASSTAGTLTYEQYF. Full variable domain (outside the CDR3, taken from reference TRBV19 and TRBJ2-7): DGGITQSPKYLFRKEGQNVTLSCEQNLNHDAMYWYRQDPGQGLRLIYYSQIVNDFQKGDIAEGYSVSREKKESFPLTVTSAQKNPTAFYLCASSTAGTLTYEQYFGPGTRLTVT.

This clone was recorded once. CDR3 sequence reads: CASSSRTGGPYEQYF. The CDR3 DNA follows: TGTGCCAGCAGTTCTAGGACAGGGGGTCCCTACGAGCAGTACTTC. The chain links TRBV27 to TRBJ2-7; 10 nucleotides align to TRBD1. Germline V gene data show CDR1 as MNHEY and CDR2 as SMNVEV (reference sequence). The V segment lost 4 bases and the J segment 2 bases; nucleotides outside the gene matches: 5. CDR3 length: 15 amino acids.

This chain uses TRBV19 with TRBJ2-2; no clear D gene. This CDR3 comprises 13 residues. Between the trimmed V and J ends, which lost 2 bases and 4 bases, there was a span of 5 bases. Germline assignment: CDR1 LNHDA and CDR2 SQIVND (reference sequence). The CDR3 loop reads CASSISITGELFF. The CDR3 region has the DNA TGTGCCAGTAGTATAAGTATCACCGGGGAGCTGTTTTTT.

The chain has TRBV21-1 and TRBJ2-2; the D segment call TRBD1 is taken from the table without a DNA check. TRBV21-1 is described as a pseudogene. CDR3 size: 17 residues. CDR3: CASSRRTGRPDPGELFF. Here the CDR3 DNA reads TGTGCCAGCAGCCGTAGGACAGGACGGCCGGACCCAGGGGAGCTGTTTTTT.

The rearrangement joins TRBV10-3 to TRBJ2-7; D perhaps matches TRBD1 (5 bases). The germline gives CDR1 ENHRY, CDR2 SYGVKD. V was clipped by 3 bases and J by 2 bases, with 11 bases between them. This CDR3 contains 14 residues. For the CDR3, the DNA is TGTGCCATCAGTGACAGGGCCCGGACCTACGAGCAGTACTTC. Amino acid sequence: CAISDRARTYEQYF.

The J gene is TRBJ2-7, the V gene TRBV19, with D maybe TRBD1 (5 bases). The CDR3 has 14 residues. Germline CDR1 is LNHDA and CDR2 is SQIVND (reference sequence). Trimming took 3 bases from V and 0 from J, leaving 9 bases between them. The CDR3 loop is CASSISGASYEQYF. CDR3 nucleotide sequence: TGTGCCAGTAGTATCAGTGGGGCCTCCTACGAGCAGTACTTC. The full variable domain, its missing parts supplied by reference TRBV19 and TRBJ2-7, is DGGITQSPKYLFRKEGQNVTLSCEQNLNHDAMYWYRQDPGQGLRLIYYSQIVNDFQKGDIAEGYSVSREKKESFPLTVTSAQKNPTAFYLCASSISGASYEQYFGPGTRLTVT.